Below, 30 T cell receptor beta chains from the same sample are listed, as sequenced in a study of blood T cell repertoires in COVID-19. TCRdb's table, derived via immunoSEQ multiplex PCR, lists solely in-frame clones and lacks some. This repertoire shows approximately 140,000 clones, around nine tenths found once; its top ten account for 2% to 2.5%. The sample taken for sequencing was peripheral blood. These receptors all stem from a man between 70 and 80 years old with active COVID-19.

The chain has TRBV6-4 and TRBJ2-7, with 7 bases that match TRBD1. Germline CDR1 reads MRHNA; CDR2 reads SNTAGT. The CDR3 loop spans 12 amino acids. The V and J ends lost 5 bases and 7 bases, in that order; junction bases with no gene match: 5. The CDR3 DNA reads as TGTGCCAGCAGTCCCTACAGGGGAGAGCAGTACTTC. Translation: CASSPYRGEQYF.

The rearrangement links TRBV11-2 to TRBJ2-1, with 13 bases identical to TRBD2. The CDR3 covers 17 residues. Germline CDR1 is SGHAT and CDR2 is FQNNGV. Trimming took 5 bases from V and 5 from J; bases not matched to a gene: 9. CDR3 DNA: TGTGCCAGCAGCCCCCGCCCGGGACTAGCGGGAAACAATGAGCAGTTCTTC. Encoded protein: CASSPRPGLAGNNEQFF.

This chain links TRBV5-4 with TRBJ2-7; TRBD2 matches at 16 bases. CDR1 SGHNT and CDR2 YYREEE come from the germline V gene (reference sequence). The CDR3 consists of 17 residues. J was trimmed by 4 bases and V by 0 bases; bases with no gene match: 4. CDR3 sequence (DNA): TGTGCCAGCAGCTTGGGGGGGACTAGCGGGAGGGTGTACGAGCAGTACTTC. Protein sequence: CASSLGGTSGRVYEQYF.

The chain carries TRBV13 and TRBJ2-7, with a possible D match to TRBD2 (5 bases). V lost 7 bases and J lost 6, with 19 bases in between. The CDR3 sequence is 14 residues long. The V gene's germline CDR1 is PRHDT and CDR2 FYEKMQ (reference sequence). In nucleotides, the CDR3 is TGTGCCAGCATTCTCCGGGAAGCCCTACCCGAGCAGTACTTC. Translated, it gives CASILREALPEQYF.

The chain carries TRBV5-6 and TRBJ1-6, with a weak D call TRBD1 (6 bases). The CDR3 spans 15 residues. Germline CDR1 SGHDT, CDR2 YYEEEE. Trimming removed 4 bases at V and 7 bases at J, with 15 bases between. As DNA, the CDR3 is TGTGCCAGCAGCCGGGACACCCTCCGGAATTCACCCCTCCACTTT. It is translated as CASSRDTLRNSPLHF.

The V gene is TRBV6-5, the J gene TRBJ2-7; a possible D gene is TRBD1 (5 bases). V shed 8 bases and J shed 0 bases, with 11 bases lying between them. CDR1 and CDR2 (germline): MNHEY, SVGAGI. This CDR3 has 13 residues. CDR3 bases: TGTGCCAGCTTCACAGGCCCCTCCTACGAGCAGTACTTC. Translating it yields CASFTGPSYEQYF.

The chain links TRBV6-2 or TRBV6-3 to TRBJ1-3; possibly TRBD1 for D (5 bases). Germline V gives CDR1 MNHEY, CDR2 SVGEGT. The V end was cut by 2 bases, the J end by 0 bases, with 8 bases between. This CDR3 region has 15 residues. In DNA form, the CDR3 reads TGTGCCAGCAGTTACCAGGGAACCTCTGGAAACACCATATATTTT. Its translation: CASSYQGTSGNTIYF.

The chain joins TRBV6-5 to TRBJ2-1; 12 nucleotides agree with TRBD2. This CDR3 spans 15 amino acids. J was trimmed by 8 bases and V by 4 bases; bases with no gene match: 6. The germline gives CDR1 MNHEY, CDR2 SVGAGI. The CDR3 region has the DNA TGTGCCAGCAGTTCCGGGCTAGCGGGGGGGCATGAGCAGTTCTTC. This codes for CASSSGLAGGHEQFF.

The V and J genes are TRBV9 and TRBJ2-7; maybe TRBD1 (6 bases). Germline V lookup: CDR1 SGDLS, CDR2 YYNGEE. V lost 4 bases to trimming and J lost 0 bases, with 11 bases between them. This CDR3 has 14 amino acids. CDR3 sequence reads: CASSSRDNSYEQYF. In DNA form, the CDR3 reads TGTGCCAGCAGCTCCCGGGACAACTCCTACGAGCAGTACTTC.

CDR3 in DNA: TGTGCCAGCAGCACGTCTAGCGAAGGGCTTTACAATGAGCAGTTCTTC. It yields the protein CASSTSSEGLYNEQFF. The chain combines TRBV5-6 with TRBJ2-1, with a possible D match to TRBD2 (6 bases). This CDR3 comprises 16 residues. The V end lost 4 bases, the J end lost 4 bases, and 18 bases lay between the germline ends. Looked up from germline, CDR1 is SGHDT and CDR2 is YYEEEE.

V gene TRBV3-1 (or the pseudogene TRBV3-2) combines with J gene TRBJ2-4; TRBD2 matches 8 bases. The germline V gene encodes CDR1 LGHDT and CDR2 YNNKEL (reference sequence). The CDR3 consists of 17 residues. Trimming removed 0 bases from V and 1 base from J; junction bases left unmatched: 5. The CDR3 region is CASSQDWGLEAKNIQYF. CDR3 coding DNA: TGTGCCAGCAGCCAAGATTGGGGACTAGAGGCCAAAAACATTCAGTACTTC.

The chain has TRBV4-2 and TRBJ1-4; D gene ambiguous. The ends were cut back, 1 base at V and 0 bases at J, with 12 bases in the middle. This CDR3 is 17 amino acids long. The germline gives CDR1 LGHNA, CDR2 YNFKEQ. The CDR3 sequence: CASSQVGQIATNEKLFF. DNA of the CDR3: TGTGCCAGCAGCCAAGTTGGCCAGATTGCAACTAATGAAAAACTGTTTTTT.

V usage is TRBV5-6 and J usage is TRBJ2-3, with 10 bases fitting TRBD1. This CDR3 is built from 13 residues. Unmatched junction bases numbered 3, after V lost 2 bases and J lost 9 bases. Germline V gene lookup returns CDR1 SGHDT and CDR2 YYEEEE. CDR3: CASSLDRGRTQYF. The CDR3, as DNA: TGTGCCAGCAGCTTAGACAGGGGGCGCACGCAGTATTTT.

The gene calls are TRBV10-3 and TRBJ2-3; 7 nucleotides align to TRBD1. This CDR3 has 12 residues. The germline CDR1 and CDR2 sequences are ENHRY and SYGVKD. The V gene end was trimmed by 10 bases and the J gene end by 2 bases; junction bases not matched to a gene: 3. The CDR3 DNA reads TGTGCCACGGGACAGACCACAGATACGCAGTATTTT. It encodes CATGQTTDTQYF.

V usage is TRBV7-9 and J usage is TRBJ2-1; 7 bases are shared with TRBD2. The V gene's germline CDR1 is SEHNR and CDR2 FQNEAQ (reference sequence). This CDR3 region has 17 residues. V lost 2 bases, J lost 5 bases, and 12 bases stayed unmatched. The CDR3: CASSLKVRLAPNNEQFF. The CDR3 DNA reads TGTGCCAGCAGCTTAAAGGTACGACTAGCACCCAACAATGAGCAGTTCTTC.

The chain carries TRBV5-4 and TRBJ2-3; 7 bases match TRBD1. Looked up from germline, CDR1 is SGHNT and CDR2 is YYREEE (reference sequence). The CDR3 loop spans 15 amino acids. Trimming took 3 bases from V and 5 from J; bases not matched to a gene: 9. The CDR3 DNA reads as TGTGCCAGCAGCTCCGGGACAGAGATTCGAGATACGCAGTATTTT. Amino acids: CASSSGTEIRDTQYF.

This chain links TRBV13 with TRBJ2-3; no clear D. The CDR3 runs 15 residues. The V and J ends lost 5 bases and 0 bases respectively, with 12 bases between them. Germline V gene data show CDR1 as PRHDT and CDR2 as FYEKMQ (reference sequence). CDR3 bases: TGTGCCAGCAGCCGGTTCGCCGGTAGCACAGATACGCAGTATTTT. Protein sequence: CASSRFAGSTDTQYF. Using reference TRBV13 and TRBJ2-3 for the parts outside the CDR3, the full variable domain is AAGVIQSPRHLIKEKRETATLKCYPIPRHDTVYWYQQGPGQDPQFLISFYEKMQSDKGSIPDRFSAQQFSDYHSELNMSSLELGDSALYFCASSRFAGSTDTQYFGPGTRLTVL.

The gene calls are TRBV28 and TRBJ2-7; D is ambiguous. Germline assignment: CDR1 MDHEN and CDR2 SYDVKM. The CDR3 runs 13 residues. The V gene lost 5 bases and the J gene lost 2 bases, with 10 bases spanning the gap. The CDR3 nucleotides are TGTGCCAGCAGTCGCACTCTCCCCTACGAGCAGTACTTC. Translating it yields CASSRTLPYEQYF.

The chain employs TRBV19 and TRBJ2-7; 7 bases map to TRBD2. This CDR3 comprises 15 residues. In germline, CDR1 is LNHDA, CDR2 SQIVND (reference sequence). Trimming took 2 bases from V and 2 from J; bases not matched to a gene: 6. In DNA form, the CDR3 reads TGTGCCAGTAGTATAAGGGGAAGCGGGACCTACGAGCAGTACTTC. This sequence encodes CASSIRGSGTYEQYF.

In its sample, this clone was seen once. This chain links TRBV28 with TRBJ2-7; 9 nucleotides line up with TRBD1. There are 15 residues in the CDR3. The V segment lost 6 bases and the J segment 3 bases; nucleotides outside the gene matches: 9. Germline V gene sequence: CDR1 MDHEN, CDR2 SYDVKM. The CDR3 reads CASRTTGGAVYEQYF. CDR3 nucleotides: TGTGCCAGCAGAACAACAGGGGGCGCAGTCTACGAGCAGTACTTC.

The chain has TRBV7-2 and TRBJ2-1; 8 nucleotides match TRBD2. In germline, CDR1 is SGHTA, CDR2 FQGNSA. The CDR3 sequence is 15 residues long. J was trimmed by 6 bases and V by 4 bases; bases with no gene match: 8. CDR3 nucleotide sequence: TGTGCCAGCAGCTCCGCGGGGACTAGGGGCAATGAGCAGTTCTTC. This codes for CASSSAGTRGNEQFF.

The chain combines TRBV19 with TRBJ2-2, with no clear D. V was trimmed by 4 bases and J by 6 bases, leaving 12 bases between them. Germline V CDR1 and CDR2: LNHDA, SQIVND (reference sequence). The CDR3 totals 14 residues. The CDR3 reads CASSNHGDAGELFF. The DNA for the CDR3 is TGTGCCAGTAGTAATCACGGAGACGCCGGGGAGCTGTTTTTT.

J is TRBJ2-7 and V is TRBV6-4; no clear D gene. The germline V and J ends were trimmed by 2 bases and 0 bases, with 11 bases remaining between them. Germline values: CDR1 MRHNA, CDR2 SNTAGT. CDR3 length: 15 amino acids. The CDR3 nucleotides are TGTGCCAGCAGTGACCGTGGGCCGAACTCCTACGAGCAGTACTTC. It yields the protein CASSDRGPNSYEQYF.

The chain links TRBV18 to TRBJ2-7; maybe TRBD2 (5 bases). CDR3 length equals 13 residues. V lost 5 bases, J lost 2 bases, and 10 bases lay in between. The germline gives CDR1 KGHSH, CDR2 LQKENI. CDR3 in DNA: TGTGCCAGCTCAAGAGAGGGAACCTACGAGCAGTACTTC. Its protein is CASSREGTYEQYF.

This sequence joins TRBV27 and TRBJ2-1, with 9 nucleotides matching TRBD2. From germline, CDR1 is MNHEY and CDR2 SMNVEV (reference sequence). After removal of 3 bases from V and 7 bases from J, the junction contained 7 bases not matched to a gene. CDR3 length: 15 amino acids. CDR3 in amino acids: CASSFIAGVGNEQFF. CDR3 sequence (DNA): TGTGCCAGCAGTTTCATAGCGGGAGTTGGTAATGAGCAGTTCTTC.

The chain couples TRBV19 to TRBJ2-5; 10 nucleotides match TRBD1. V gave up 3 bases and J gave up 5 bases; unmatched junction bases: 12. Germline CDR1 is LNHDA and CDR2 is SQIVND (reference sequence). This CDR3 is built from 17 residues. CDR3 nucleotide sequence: TGTGCCAGTAGTATCCTTCCCCCGGGACAGGGGAGGGAGACCCAGTACTTC. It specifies CASSILPPGQGRETQYF.

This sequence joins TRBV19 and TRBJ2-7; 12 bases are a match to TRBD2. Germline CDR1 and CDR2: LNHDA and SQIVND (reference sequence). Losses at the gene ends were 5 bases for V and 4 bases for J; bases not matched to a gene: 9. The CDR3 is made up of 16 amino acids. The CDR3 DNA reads TGTGCCAGTAGTCCCCGCCTAGCGGGAGGGCCATACGAGCAGTACTTC. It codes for CASSPRLAGGPYEQYF.

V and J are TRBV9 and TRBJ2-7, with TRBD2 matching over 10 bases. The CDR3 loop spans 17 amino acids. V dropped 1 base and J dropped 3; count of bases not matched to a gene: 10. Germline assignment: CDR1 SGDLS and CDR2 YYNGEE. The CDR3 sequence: CASSVQAGGHGYYEQYF. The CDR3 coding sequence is TGTGCCAGCAGCGTACAAGCGGGAGGGCATGGGTACTACGAGCAGTACTTC.

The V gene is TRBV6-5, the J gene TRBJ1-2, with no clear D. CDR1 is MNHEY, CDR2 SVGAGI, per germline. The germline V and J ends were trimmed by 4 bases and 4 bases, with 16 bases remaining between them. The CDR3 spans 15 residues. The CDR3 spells CASSSPSTDFYGYTF. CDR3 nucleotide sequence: TGTGCCAGCAGTTCCCCATCGACGGACTTCTATGGCTACACCTTC.

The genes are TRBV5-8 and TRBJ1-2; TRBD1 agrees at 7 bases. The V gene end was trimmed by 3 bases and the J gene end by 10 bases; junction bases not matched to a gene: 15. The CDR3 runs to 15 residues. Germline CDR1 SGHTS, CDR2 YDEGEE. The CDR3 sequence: CASSYYRGGTDSYTF. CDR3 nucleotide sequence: TGTGCCAGCAGCTATTATAGAGGCGGGACAGATTCCTACACCTTC.